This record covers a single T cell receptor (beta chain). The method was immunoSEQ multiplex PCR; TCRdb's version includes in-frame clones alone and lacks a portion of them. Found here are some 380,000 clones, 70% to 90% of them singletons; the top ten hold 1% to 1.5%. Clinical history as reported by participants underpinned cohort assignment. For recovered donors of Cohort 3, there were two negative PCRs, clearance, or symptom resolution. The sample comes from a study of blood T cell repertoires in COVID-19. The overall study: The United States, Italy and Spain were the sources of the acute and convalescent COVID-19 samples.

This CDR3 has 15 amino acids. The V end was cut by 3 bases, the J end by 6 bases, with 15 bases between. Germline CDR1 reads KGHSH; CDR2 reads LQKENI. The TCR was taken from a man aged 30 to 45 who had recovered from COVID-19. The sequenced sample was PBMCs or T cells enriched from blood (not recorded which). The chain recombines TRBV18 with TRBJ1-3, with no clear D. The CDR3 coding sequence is TGTGCCAGCTCACCGTCCCCACACCGTCAAAACACCATATATTTT. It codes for CASSPSPHRQNTIYF.